The clone carrying this T cell receptor (beta chain) was seen only a few times. Its antigen is not identified. These data are taken from a study of T cell responses to AZD1222 COVID-19 vaccine. Study results and caveats: Among AZD1222 vaccinees, only 5 to 7 were seropositive at baseline. The peak T cell response came first, and repertoires were sampled only after it. The donors showed a predominance of white British ancestry and of females, with possible underestimation of clonal diversity. Two AZD1222 doses significantly raised spike-specific TCR breadth and depth over controls.

The CDR3 runs to 15 residues. The germline gives CDR1 LNHDA, CDR2 SQIVND (reference sequence). V lost 3 bases to trimming and J lost 7 bases; unmatched junction nucleotides: 10. Using immunoSEQ multiplex PCR, the repertoire was profiled, and TCRdb retains in-frame clones only, with some absent. The sample lists approximately 130,000 clones, 91% occurring once. This rearrangement joins TRBV19 to TRBJ1-1; 8 bases match TRBD1. Sample: peripheral blood, taken on day 0 of AZD1222 vaccination. The TCR originated in an adult in good health. The CDR3 sequence: CASSIGVDRAGEAFF. In DNA form, the CDR3 reads TGTGCCAGTAGTATTGGGGTGGACAGGGCGGGTGAAGCTTTCTTT.